This TCR beta chain was recorded in a study of tumor-infiltrating lymphocytes in oesophageal squamous cell carcinoma. Trimming stripped 8 bases from V and 2 bases from J, with 19 bases between. The germline V gene has CDR1 LNHNV and CDR2 YYDKDF (reference sequence). CDR3 length: 15 residues. From the PCR reads, TCRdb called clonotypes with MiXCR, one entry per CDR3 protein. The table records some 12,000 distinct CDR3 sequences, around half of them present only once. Sequences were obtained from esophageal tumor tissue. This rearrangement joins TRBV15 to TRBJ2-7; perhaps TRBD1 as D (5 bases). The TCR originated in a male donor with esophageal squamous cell carcinoma. The CDR3 region has the DNA TGTGCCACCGGAAAAGGCGACAGCCATACCTACGAGCAGTACTTC. It translates to CATGKGDSHTYEQYF.